The text below deals with one T cell receptor beta chain. The antigen is not known. A much larger clone is a single base away; this may be a read error. Each CDR3 protein is one row after TCRdb ran MiXCR on the RACE reads. The sample consists of 380,000 or so distinct CDR3 sequences, approximately 5.8% of them appearing once. This record comes from a study of human T cells and chemical hapten exposure. Study details: The patients were mostly female; they had alopecia areata, totalis or universalis.

Study observations and caveats: Since the donors had alopecia, their immune response may not be the same as that of healthy people. Patch test scores rose with PT1 expanded TCR counts, a positive correlation. Expanded TCRs produced significantly more large CDR3 similarity clusters than controls did.

Time point described: pre-sensitization, week 0. Specified treatment: therapeutic diphenylcyclopropenone sensitization with weekly scalp DPC. With 5 bases removed from V and 3 bases from J, the gap between germline ends came to 13 bases. This CDR3 comprises 15 residues. Germline CDR1 SGHVS, CDR2 FQNEAQ. This chain connects TRBV7-8 to TRBJ1-4; D call uncertain. The sequence was obtained from a woman in her late teens or twenties with alopecia areata. Some clones in this sample may be carry-over from other donors' samples. This specimen was whole blood, taken in connection with sensitization to the hapten diphenylcyclopropenone (DPC). The CDR3 spells CASSLIQAPNEKLFF. The DNA for the CDR3 is TGTGCCAGCAGCCTTATTCAGGCGCCTAATGAAAAACTGTTTTTT.